The 29 T cell receptor beta chains given below trace back to one sample, sequenced in a study of CD8 T cells in Susac syndrome. Roughly 0.45 to 1 ug RNA was reverse transcribed with random hexamers. TCRdb re-called the immunoSEQ multiplex PCR reads with MiXCR, one entry per CDR3 protein. The data contain around 170,000 distinct CDR3 sequences, roughly 95% of them singletons. What was sequenced was CD8+ T cells from PBMCs. The source of these receptors is a human donor with multiple sclerosis.

The chain combines TRBV29-1 with TRBJ2-1, with 13 bases aligning to TRBD2. V lost 6 bases to trimming and J lost 7 bases; unmatched junction nucleotides: 6. The germline V gene has CDR1 SQVTM and CDR2 ANQGSEA. The CDR3 consists of 14 residues. CDR3 amino acids: CSVTGLAGRNEQFF. The DNA for the CDR3 is TGCAGCGTGACGGGACTAGCGGGAAGGAATGAGCAGTTCTTC.

The chain has TRBV7-9 and TRBJ2-1; 9 bases agree with TRBD2. With V trimmed by 4 bases and J by 6 bases, 4 bases remained unmatched. The CDR3 is 14 amino acids. Looked up from germline, CDR1 is SEHNR and CDR2 is FQNEAQ (reference sequence). This CDR3 is CASSWGAGGNEQFF. The CDR3 bases are TGTGCCAGCAGCTGGGGAGCGGGAGGCAATGAGCAGTTCTTC.

The rearrangement joins TRBV12-3 or TRBV12-4 to TRBJ2-7, with 8 bases matching TRBD1. Trimming removed 9 bases from V and 5 bases from J; junction bases left unmatched: 6. The CDR3 runs 12 residues. The CDR3 reads CASGQGVDEQYF. CDR3 in DNA: TGTGCCAGTGGACAGGGTGTCGACGAGCAGTACTTC.

The V and J genes are TRBV2 and TRBJ2-5; D unresolved. CDR1 and CDR2 (germline): SNHLY, FYNNEI. V lost 0 bases, J lost 9 bases, and 8 bases lay in between. This CDR3 region has 12 residues. CDR3 sequence (DNA): TGTGCCAGCAGTGAAGCTGGAGTGGCCCAGTACTTC. Translation gives CASSEAGVAQYF.

This sequence joins TRBV12-5 and TRBJ2-1; TRBD2 matches 8 bases. The germline gives CDR1 LGHNT, CDR2 FRNRAP. The CDR3 has 15 amino acids. The J segment lost 0 bases and the V segment lost 4 bases, leaving 2 bases of the junction unmatched. CDR3 in DNA: TGTGCTAGTGGTTCGAGCGGGAGCTCCTACAATGAGCAGTTCTTC. As protein: CASGSSGSSYNEQFF.

The CDR3 protein is CSAQEIGTVYGYTF. DNA for the CDR3: TGCAGTGCTCAAGAGATCGGGACAGTCTATGGCTACACCTTC. This chain uses TRBV20-1 with TRBJ1-2, with 7 nucleotides matching TRBD1. This CDR3 is 14 amino acids long. The J segment lost 4 bases and the V segment lost 5 bases, leaving 10 bases of the junction unmatched. Germline V gene data show CDR1 as DFQATT and CDR2 as SNEGSKA (reference sequence).

This chain uses TRBV2 with TRBJ2-3; no reliable D call. Germline loops: CDR1 SNHLY, CDR2 FYNNEI. CDR3 length equals 12 residues. V was clipped by 6 bases and J by 6 bases, with 10 bases between them. CDR3 in DNA: TGTGCCAGCAGGCCCCCTCAGGATACGCAGTATTTT. Translating it yields CASRPPQDTQYF.

This clonotype appeared a single time. V and J are TRBV25-1 and TRBJ1-5; D might be TRBD1 (5 bases). The CDR3 is 14 amino acids. V was cut by 4 bases and J by 1 base, with 8 bases left in between. The germline CDR1 and CDR2 sequences are MGHDK and SYGVNS. The CDR3 region is CASSAGVSNQPQHF. In DNA, the CDR3 is TGTGCCAGCAGTGCGGGGGTAAGCAATCAGCCCCAGCATTTT.

This chain connects TRBV13 to TRBJ1-1, with D perhaps TRBD1 (5 bases). V lost 2 bases and J lost 4, with 8 bases in between. Germline CDR1 and CDR2: PRHDT and FYEKMQ (reference sequence). The CDR3 extends over 13 amino acids. In DNA form, the CDR3 reads TGTGCCAGCAGCTTACAGGGAAGCACTGAAGCTTTCTTT. This sequence encodes CASSLQGSTEAFF.

In this sample, this clonotype turned up a few times. The gene calls are TRBV20-1 and TRBJ2-3, with D unclear. CDR3 length: 15 amino acids. Trimming stripped 3 bases from V and 2 bases from J, with 15 bases between. The V gene's germline CDR1 is DFQATT and CDR2 SNEGSKA (reference sequence). CDR3 DNA: TGCAGTGCTAGGGATACACTATCATCCACAGATACGCAGTATTTT. It encodes CSARDTLSSTDTQYF.

The J gene is TRBJ2-3, the V gene TRBV7-9; unclear D gene. The CDR3 has 15 residues. Per germline, CDR1 SEHNR and CDR2 FQNEAQ (reference sequence). V lost 5 bases to trimming and J lost 5 bases, with 17 bases between them. The CDR3 reads CASSHRPDGRDTQYF. DNA of the CDR3: TGTGCCAGCAGCCACCGGCCCGACGGCAGAGATACGCAGTATTTT.

The V gene is TRBV11-2, the J gene TRBJ2-7; TRBD2 matches 11 bases. Germline CDR1 SGHAT, CDR2 FQNNGV. CDR3 size: 14 residues. CDR3 protein: CASSSSGRPWEQYF. CDR3 nucleotides: TGTGCAAGCTCGTCTAGCGGGAGGCCTTGGGAGCAGTACTTC.

This rearrangement joins TRBV7-9 to TRBJ2-3, with unresolved D. Trimming took 2 bases from V and 0 from J, leaving 9 bases between them. CDR3 length: 15 amino acids. Per germline, CDR1 SEHNR and CDR2 FQNEAQ (reference sequence). Written as DNA, the CDR3 is TGTGCCAGCAGCTTACTGGGCAGAAGCACAGATACGCAGTATTTT. It encodes CASSLLGRSTDTQYF.

This rearrangement joins TRBV29-1 to TRBJ2-1, with a tentative D call TRBD1 (6 bases). The germline gives CDR1 SQVTM, CDR2 ANQGSEA. The CDR3 is 11 residues long. The V end lost 5 bases, the J end lost 9 bases, and 11 bases lay between the germline ends. This CDR3 reads CSVTWGREQFF. The CDR3 nucleotides read TGCAGCGTTACATGGGGGCGTGAGCAGTTCTTC.

This clonotype was counted a single time. The DNA for the CDR3 is TGCGCCAGCAGCCAGGGGAGCAATGAGCAGTTCTTC. Its protein is CASSQGSNEQFF. V is TRBV4-1 and J is TRBJ2-1; D might be TRBD2 (5 bases). Germline V gene lookup returns CDR1 MGHRA and CDR2 YSYEKL. CDR3 length equals 12 residues. The V and J ends lost 3 bases and 6 bases respectively, with 6 bases between them.

The genes are TRBV27 and TRBJ2-7; D might be TRBD1 (6 bases). Trimming removed 10 bases at V and 9 bases at J, with 10 bases between. Germline-derived CDR1 and CDR2 are MNHEY and SMNVEV (reference sequence). The CDR3 extends over 9 amino acids. CDR3 sequence (DNA): TGTGCCACCCTGGACAGGCAGTACTTC. Encoded protein: CATLDRQYF.

The gene calls are TRBV24-1 and TRBJ2-7; no firm D call. Trimming left V 4 bases short and J 5 bases short, with 8 bases between. Per the germline V gene, CDR1 is KGHDR and CDR2 is SFDVKD. The CDR3 runs to 12 residues. CDR3 nucleotides: TGTGCCACCAGTGACGGCCCTAACGAGCAGTACTTC. Its protein is CATSDGPNEQYF.

The chain combines TRBV20-1 with TRBJ2-2, with 11 positions matching TRBD2. The V and J ends lost 3 bases and 5 bases, in that order; junction bases with no gene match: 8. Germline CDR1 DFQATT, CDR2 SNEGSKA (reference sequence). The CDR3 length is 16 residues. The chain's CDR3 is CSASRGLAASTGELFF. DNA for the CDR3: TGCAGTGCTAGCCGGGGACTAGCGGCAAGTACCGGGGAGCTGTTTTTT.

The V gene is TRBV29-1, the J gene TRBJ1-2, with a weak D call TRBD1 (5 bases). Per the germline V gene, CDR1 is SQVTM and CDR2 is ANQGSEA. The CDR3 is 13 amino acids. The V end lost 3 bases, the J end lost 2 bases, and 10 bases lay between the germline ends. The CDR3 here is CSVDGHPNYGYTF. The CDR3 DNA reads TGCAGCGTTGATGGACATCCAAACTATGGCTACACCTTC.

The V call is TRBV25-1, the J call TRBJ2-1; TRBD2 aligns across 11 bases. This CDR3 is 16 amino acids long. J lost 8 bases, V lost 4 bases, and 10 bases had no gene match. Per germline, CDR1 MGHDK and CDR2 SYGVNS. CDR3 loop: CASSVDSGRAIDEQFF. The DNA for the CDR3 is TGTGCCAGCAGTGTCGATAGCGGGAGGGCCATCGATGAGCAGTTCTTC.

The V and J genes are TRBV9 and TRBJ2-1; 12 bases fit TRBD2. This CDR3 comprises 16 residues. After removal of 0 bases from V and 9 bases from J, the junction contained 7 bases not matched to a gene. The V gene's germline CDR1 is SGDLS and CDR2 YYNGEE. CDR3 bases: TGTGCCAGCAGCGTAGCTAGTCTAGCGGGAGGGGGTGAGCAGTTCTTC. Amino acid sequence: CASSVASLAGGGEQFF.

This rearrangement joins TRBV5-4 to TRBJ2-7, with 8 bases aligning to TRBD1. Germline loops: CDR1 SGHNT, CDR2 YYREEE (reference sequence). With 1 base clipped from V and 3 bases from J, the junction kept 6 bases outside the gene matches. The CDR3 is made up of 15 amino acids. The CDR3 bases are TGTGCCAGCAGCTTGTTCAGACAGGGGAACTACGAGCAGTACTTC. Protein product: CASSLFRQGNYEQYF.

This chain connects TRBV20-1 to TRBJ2-1; TRBD2 aligns across 10 bases. This CDR3 contains 17 residues. Unmatched junction bases numbered 10, after V lost 5 bases and J lost 0 bases. Germline V gene sequence: CDR1 DFQATT, CDR2 SNEGSKA (reference sequence). CDR3 in DNA: TGCAGTGCTGCCGGGACTAGCGCAAGTAGCTCCTACAATGAGCAGTTCTTC. Its protein product is CSAAGTSASSSYNEQFF.

This clonotype has a single count. This chain links TRBV27 with TRBJ1-1; a weak D match, TRBD1 (5 bases). Germline V gene lookup returns CDR1 MNHEY and CDR2 SMNVEV (reference sequence). The V end was cut by 5 bases, the J end by 6 bases, with 13 bases between. The CDR3 has 13 amino acids. Here the CDR3 DNA reads TGTGCCAGCAGTCTACTAGTGGGGGCTGAAGCTTTCTTT. Translating it yields CASSLLVGAEAFF.

The V call is TRBV5-1, the J call TRBJ2-1; D is unclear. V was cut by 4 bases and J by 1 base, with 12 bases left in between. The CDR3 spans 15 residues. The germline CDR1 and CDR2 sequences are SGHRS and YFSETQ. CDR3 coding DNA: TGCGCCAGCAGCCCTGGAGTTCAGTCCTACAATGAGCAGTTCTTC. Its translation is CASSPGVQSYNEQFF.

The chain recombines TRBV15 with TRBJ2-1; D gene ambiguous. CDR1 and CDR2 (germline): LNHNV, YYDKDF (reference sequence). Deletions cut 4 bases from V and 5 bases from J, with 18 bases between. The CDR3 has 16 residues. Here the CDR3 reads CATSTAALGSNNEQFF. CDR3 DNA sequence: TGTGCCACCAGCACCGCAGCCCTCGGCTCTAACAATGAGCAGTTCTTC. Full variable domain (remainder filled in from reference TRBV15 and TRBJ2-1): DAMVIQNPRYQVTQFGKPVTLSCSQTLNHNVMYWYQQKSSQAPKLLFHYYDKDFNNEADTPDNFQSRRPNTSFCFLDIRSPGLGDTAMYLCATSTAALGSNNEQFFGPGTRLTVL.

This clonotype occurred once. The chain employs TRBV5-1 and TRBJ2-3; 11 bases are a match to TRBD2. The CDR3 sequence is 15 residues long. After removal of 5 bases from V and 0 bases from J, the junction contained 2 bases not matched to a gene. Germline V CDR1 and CDR2: SGHRS, YFSETQ. CDR3 in DNA: TGCGCCAGCAGGCCTAGCGGGGGGAGCACAGATACGCAGTATTTT. Translation gives CASRPSGGSTDTQYF.

This rearrangement joins TRBV12-3 or TRBV12-4 to TRBJ1-1; no definite D call. V gave up 6 bases and J gave up 1 base, with 9 bases separating them. The CDR3 runs 13 residues. The CDR3 coding sequence is TGTGCCAGCAGCCATGCCCCGAACACTGAAGCTTTCTTT. Translation gives CASSHAPNTEAFF.

V gene TRBV12-3 or TRBV12-4 combines with J gene TRBJ2-1; tentatively, D is TRBD1 (6 bases). V lost 7 bases to trimming and J lost 5 bases, with 18 bases between them. The CDR3 covers 15 residues. As DNA, the CDR3 is TGTGCCAGCACTCAACAGGGAAGTTGGCACAATGAGCAGTTCTTC. This sequence encodes CASTQQGSWHNEQFF.